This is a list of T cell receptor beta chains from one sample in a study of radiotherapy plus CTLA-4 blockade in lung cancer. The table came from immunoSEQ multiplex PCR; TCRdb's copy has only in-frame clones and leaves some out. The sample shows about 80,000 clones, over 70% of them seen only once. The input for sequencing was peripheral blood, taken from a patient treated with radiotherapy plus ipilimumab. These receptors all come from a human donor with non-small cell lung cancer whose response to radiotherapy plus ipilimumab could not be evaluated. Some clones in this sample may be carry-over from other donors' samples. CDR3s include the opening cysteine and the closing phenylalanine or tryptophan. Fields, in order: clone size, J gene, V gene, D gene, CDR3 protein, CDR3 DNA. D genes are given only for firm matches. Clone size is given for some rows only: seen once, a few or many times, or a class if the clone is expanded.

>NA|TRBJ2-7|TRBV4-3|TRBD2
CASSQVALTSGGREQYF
TGCGCCAGCAGCCAAGTTGCTCTGACTAGCGGCGGACGGGAGCAGTACTTC
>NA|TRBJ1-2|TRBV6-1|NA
CASSHRAGYTF
TGTGCCAGCAGTCACAGGGCTGGCTACACCTTC
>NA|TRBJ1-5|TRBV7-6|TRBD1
CASSPGTGGFNQPQHF
TGTGCCAGCAGCCCCGGGACAGGGGGATTCAATCAGCCCCAGCATTTT
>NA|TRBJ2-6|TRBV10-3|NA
CAISDSRWNSGANVLTF
TGTGCCATCAGCGACAGTCGCTGGAACTCTGGGGCCAACGTCCTGACTTTC
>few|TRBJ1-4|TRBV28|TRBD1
CASSTGVGKLFF
TGTGCCAGCTCGACAGGGGTTGGAAAACTGTTTTTT
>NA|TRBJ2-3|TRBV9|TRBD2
CASSVLGGSNTDTQYF
TGTGCCAGCAGCGTACTCGGGGGGAGTAACACAGATACGCAGTATTTT
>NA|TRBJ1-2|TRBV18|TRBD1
CASSPPLDRGYGYTF
TGTGCCAGCTCACCACCTTTGGACAGGGGCTATGGCTACACCTTC
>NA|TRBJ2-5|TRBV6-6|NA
CASRTGAQETQYF
TGTGCCAGCAGGACAGGAGCACAAGAGACCCAGTACTTC
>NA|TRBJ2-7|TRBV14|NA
CASSQDLSPGYSYEQYF
TGTGCCAGCAGCCAAGATCTAAGTCCGGGGTACTCCTACGAGCAGTACTTC
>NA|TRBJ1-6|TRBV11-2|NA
CASSFDPRGSPLHF
TGTGCCAGCAGCTTTGATCCCAGGGGTTCACCCCTCCACTTT
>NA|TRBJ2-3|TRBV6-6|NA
CASSYGTQISTDTQYF
TGTGCCAGCAGTTACGGGACTCAGATCAGCACAGATACGCAGTATTTT
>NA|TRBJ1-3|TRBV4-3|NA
CASSQDLKGHSGNTIYF
TGCGCCAGCAGCCAAGATCTAAAGGGGCACTCTGGAAACACCATATATTTT
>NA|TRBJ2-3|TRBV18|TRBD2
CASSPPRGGTDTQYF
TGTGCCAGCTCACCACCGCGGGGGGGCACAGATACGCAGTATTTT
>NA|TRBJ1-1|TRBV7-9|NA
CASSLVSSEAFF
TGTGCCAGCAGCTTAGTTTCGAGCGAAGCTTTCTTT
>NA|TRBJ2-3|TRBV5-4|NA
CASSQRTGGVTDTQYF
TGTGCCAGCAGCCAGAGGACAGGAGGGGTAACAGATACGCAGTATTTT
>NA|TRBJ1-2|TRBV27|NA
CASTFRSGRGYGYTF
TGTGCCAGCACCTTCCGATCCGGACGGGGCTATGGCTACACCTTC
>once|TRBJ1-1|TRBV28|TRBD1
CASSPDRDQAFF
TGTGCCAGCAGTCCGGACAGGGATCAAGCTTTCTTT
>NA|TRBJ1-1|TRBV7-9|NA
CASSLGSTEAFF
TGTGCCAGCAGCTTGGGCAGCACTGAAGCTTTCTTT
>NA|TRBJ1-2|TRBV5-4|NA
CASSLDNRDGYTF
TGTGCCAGCAGCTTGGACAACAGGGACGGCTACACCTTC
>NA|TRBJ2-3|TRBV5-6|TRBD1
CASSVDRVDTQYF
TGTGCCAGCAGCGTCGACAGGGTTGATACGCAGTATTTT
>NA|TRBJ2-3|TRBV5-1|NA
CASSLGLVGGTDTQYF
TGCGCCAGCAGCTTGGGGCTGGTCGGGGGCACAGATACGCAGTATTTT
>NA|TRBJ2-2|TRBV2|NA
CASSEQPLTGELFF
TGTGCCAGCAGTGAGCAACCCCTAACCGGGGAGCTGTTTTTT
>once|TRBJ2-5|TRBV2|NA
CASTRETQYF
TGTGCCAGCACTAGGGAGACCCAGTACTTC
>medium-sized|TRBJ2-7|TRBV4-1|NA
CASSEDRAYEQYF
TGCGCCAGCAGCGAGGACAGAGCCTACGAGCAGTACTTC
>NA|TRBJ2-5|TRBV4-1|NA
CASSQEASQGGQETQYF
TGCGCCAGCAGCCAAGAAGCATCGCAGGGAGGACAAGAGACCCAGTACTTC
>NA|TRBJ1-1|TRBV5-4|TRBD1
CASSLKQGALPTEAFF
TGTGCCAGCAGCTTGAAACAGGGGGCACTCCCCACTGAAGCTTTCTTT
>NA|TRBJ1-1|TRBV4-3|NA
CASRPESGNTEAFF
TGCGCCAGCAGGCCCGAGTCCGGGAACACTGAAGCTTTCTTT